These T cell receptor beta chains were read from a single sample in a study of blood T cells in healthy people across ages. TCRdb analysed the 5' RACE reads with MiXCR anew, one entry per CDR3 protein. Of about 1,500,000 distinct CDR3 sequences in the sample, 42% were seen once. The sequenced sample consisted of blood. The receptor set was obtained from a woman younger than 30 in good health. CDR3s include the opening cysteine and the closing phenylalanine or tryptophan. The D gene is left open where the match is weak. Size is stated for part of the rows, as once, few or many counts, or as a class when the clone is expanded.

d_gene	v_gene	abundance	j_gene	CDR3aa	CDR3nt
.	TRBV7-2	once	TRBJ1-2	CASSPWSYGYTF	TGTGCCAGCAGCCCATGGAGCTATGGCTACACCTTC
TRBD2	TRBV6-4	many	TRBJ2-1	CASSRETGTRLFF	TGTGCCAGCAGTCGAGAAACCGGGACTAGGTTGTTCTTC
.	TRBV4-1	.	TRBJ2-7	CASSQAGQGFYEQYF	TGCGCCAGCAGCCAAGCGGGGCAGGGGTTCTACGAGCAGTACTTC
.	TRBV6-2/TRBV6-3	.	TRBJ2-1	CASSSAPFRQNNEQFF	TGTGCCAGCAGTTCCGCCCCCTTTCGACAGAACAATGAGCAGTTCTTC
.	TRBV4-2	.	TRBJ1-5	CASSQDSTNSNQPQHF	TGTGCCAGCAGCCAAGACAGCACAAATAGCAATCAGCCCCAGCATTTT
TRBD1	TRBV7-2	.	TRBJ2-5	CASSLQQGQETQYF	TGTGCCAGCAGCCTCCAACAGGGGCAAGAGACCCAGTACTTC
TRBD2	TRBV6-5	few	TRBJ2-3	CASSYRSTSHSTDTQYF	TGTGCCAGCAGTTACCGATCGACTAGCCATAGCACAGATACGCAGTATTTT
.	TRBV3-1	few	TRBJ1-5	CASTPGVGYQPQHF	TGTGCCAGCACTCCGGGGGTTGGCTATCAGCCCCAGCATTTT
TRBD2	TRBV20-1	.	TRBJ2-2	CSARDQGSGRTGELFF	TGCAGTGCTAGAGATCAGGGTAGCGGGAGGACCGGGGAGCTGTTTTTT
TRBD2	TRBV7-2	.	TRBJ2-7	CASSFGLAGGPVVYEQYF	TGTGCCAGCAGCTTCGGACTAGCGGGAGGACCCGTGGTCTACGAGCAGTACTTC
.	TRBV20-1	.	TRBJ2-1	CSTLWGETYNEQFF	TGCAGTACCTTATGGGGGGAAACTTACAATGAGCAGTTCTTC
TRBD1	TRBV10-3	.	TRBJ1-6	CAISEAGGPSYNSPLHF	TGTGCCATCAGTGAGGCAGGGGGCCCCTCCTATAATTCACCCCTCCACTTT
TRBD1	TRBV10-3	.	TRBJ1-4	CAISARTGLAQTNEKLFF	TGTGCCATCAGTGCCCGGACAGGGTTGGCCCAAACTAATGAAAAACTGTTTTTT
TRBD2	TRBV29-1	.	TRBJ2-7	CSVEDRGAGDQDEQYF	TGCAGCGTTGAAGATCGCGGAGCGGGAGATCAGGACGAGCAGTACTTC
TRBD2	TRBV2	few	TRBJ2-6	CASMGRAGEYSGANVLTF	TGTGCCAGCATGGGCCGAGCGGGGGAGTACTCTGGGGCCAACGTCCTGACTTTC
.	TRBV4-1	few	TRBJ2-7	CASSQIRDGAYEQYF	TGCGCCAGCAGCCAAATAAGGGACGGTGCCTACGAGCAGTACTTC
.	TRBV20-1	many	TRBJ2-7	CSARSGSSYEQYF	TGCAGTGCGCGTTCAGGGAGCTCCTACGAGCAGTACTTC
TRBD1	TRBV18	.	TRBJ1-1	CASSTGQDFEAFF	TGTGCCAGCTCAACGGGACAGGACTTTGAAGCTTTCTTT
.	TRBV6-5	.	TRBJ2-1	CASSDGTKEQFF	TGTGCCAGCAGTGACGGGACGAAAGAGCAGTTCTTC
.	TRBV4-1	few	TRBJ2-7	CASSQVGVGDEQYF	TGCGCCAGCAGCCAAGTAGGAGTTGGGGACGAGCAGTACTTC
TRBD1	TRBV6-2/TRBV6-3	.	TRBJ1-2	CASRYPDRGIYGYTF	TGTGCCAGCAGATACCCGGACAGGGGGATCTATGGCTACACCTTC
.	TRBV18	.	TRBJ1-6	CASSPTGSRNSPLHF	TGTGCCAGCTCACCAACAGGATCTAGGAATTCACCCCTCCACTTT
.	TRBV14	.	TRBJ2-1	CASSQALSYNEQFF	TGTGCCAGCAGCCAAGCCTTATCCTACAATGAGCAGTTCTTC
.	TRBV14	.	TRBJ1-4	CASSLSIGKLFF	TGTGCCAGCAGCCTATCGATCGGAAAACTGTTTTTT
TRBD1	TRBV29-1	few	TRBJ2-7	CSVERLDRGHYEQYF	TGCAGCGTTGAGAGATTGGACAGGGGGCACTACGAGCAGTACTTC
.	TRBV15	few	TRBJ1-2	CATSRDQGTKNYGYTF	TGTGCCACCAGCAGAGATCAAGGGACAAAAAACTATGGCTACACCTTC
TRBD2	TRBV15	few	TRBJ2-1	CATSITSGGFSYNEQFF	TGTGCCACCAGCATAACTAGCGGGGGTTTCTCCTACAATGAGCAGTTCTTC
TRBD1	TRBV11-2	.	TRBJ1-5	CASSLWGTGRDNQPQHF	TGTGCCAGCAGCTTATGGGGGACAGGCAGGGACAATCAGCCCCAGCATTTT
.	TRBV3-1	.	TRBJ1-2	CASSQDGSTFNYGYTF	TGTGCCAGCAGCCAAGATGGATCTACCTTTAACTATGGCTACACCTTC
TRBD1	TRBV9	.	TRBJ1-2	CASSVGGTGGPYGYTF	TGTGCCAGCAGCGTAGGGGGGACAGGGGGCCCGTATGGCTACACCTTC
TRBD2	TRBV4-2	.	TRBJ2-1	CASSQEAGLADGDEQFF	TGTGCCAGCAGCCAGGAAGCCGGACTAGCGGACGGGGATGAGCAGTTCTTC
TRBD2	TRBV3-1	.	TRBJ2-7	CASSQGRAGFYEQYF	TGTGCCAGCAGCCAAGGGCGAGCGGGGTTCTACGAGCAGTACTTC
.	TRBV9	.	TRBJ1-2	CASSVQGRTSGGYTF	TGTGCCAGCAGCGTACAGGGGAGAACTTCGGGAGGCTACACCTTC
.	TRBV5-1	few	TRBJ1-1	CASSLVGGRMNTEAFF	TGCGCCAGCAGCTTGGTCGGGGGGCGAATGAACACTGAAGCTTTCTTT
TRBD1	TRBV7-3	.	TRBJ2-1	CASSPGQERINEQFF	TGTGCCAGCAGCCCGGGACAGGAGCGAATCAATGAGCAGTTCTTC
.	TRBV6-1	.	TRBJ1-2	CASSDGGFKLGYGYTF	TGTGCCAGCAGTGACGGGGGGTTTAAACTTGGCTATGGCTACACCTTC
.	TRBV5-1	.	TRBJ1-6	CASREGNSPLHF	TGCGCCAGCAGAGAGGGCAATTCACCCCTCCACTTT
.	TRBV10-3	few	TRBJ1-2	CAISGQATNYGYTF	TGTGCCATCAGTGGCCAGGCTACTAACTATGGCTACACCTTC
TRBD1	TRBV5-1	.	TRBJ2-5	CASSLTRTGKETQYF	TGCGCCAGCAGCTTGACCCGGACAGGAAAAGAGACCCAGTACTTC
TRBD2	TRBV6-5	.	TRBJ2-3	CASSFRGTSGTSAGTDTQYF	TGTGCCAGCAGTTTCCGCGGGACTAGCGGGACCTCTGCGGGGACAGATACGCAGTATTTT
.	TRBV12-3/TRBV12-4	.	TRBJ2-1	CASSLKDPYNEQFF	TGTGCCAGCAGTTTAAAGGACCCCTACAATGAGCAGTTCTTC
.	TRBV20-1	.	TRBJ1-2	CSARDLEVNYGYTF	TGCAGTGCTAGAGATTTGGAGGTCAACTATGGCTACACCTTC
.	TRBV3-1	.	TRBJ1-1	CASSQEGSGMNTEAFF	TGTGCCAGCAGCCAAGAAGGCAGCGGGATGAACACTGAAGCTTTCTTT
TRBD2	TRBV28	.	TRBJ2-7	CASNAGGGSYEQYF	TGTGCCAGTAACGCGGGGGGGGGTAGCTACGAGCAGTACTTC
.	TRBV7-9	many	TRBJ2-3	CASSLGLGTDTQYF	TGTGCCAGCAGCTTAGGGTTGGGCACAGATACGCAGTATTTT
.	TRBV28	.	TRBJ1-1	CASSAARGNTEAFF	TGTGCCAGCAGTGCTGCCAGGGGTAACACTGAAGCTTTCTTT
TRBD1	TRBV27	.	TRBJ1-1	CTSSRQGLGTEAFF	TGTACCAGCAGCCGACAGGGCCTGGGCACTGAAGCTTTCTTT
.	TRBV24-1	.	TRBJ2-3	CATSDITRDTQYF	TGTGCCACCAGTGATATCACAAGAGATACGCAGTATTTT
.	TRBV12-3/TRBV12-4	.	TRBJ2-1	CASSLSEPTYNEQFF	TGTGCCAGCAGTTTAAGCGAGCCCACCTACAATGAGCAGTTCTTC
TRBD2	TRBV6-5	.	TRBJ2-3	CASSYSLTSGDTDTQYF	TGTGCCAGCAGTTACTCGTTGACTAGCGGGGACACAGATACGCAGTATTTT
.	TRBV29-1	.	TRBJ1-1	CSVEGTNQGPFF	TGCAGCGTTGAAGGTACAAATCAGGGGCCTTTCTTT
.	TRBV7-2	few	TRBJ1-2	CASSLASGGSYGYTF	TGTGCCAGCAGCTTAGCCAGTGGGGGCTCCTATGGCTACACCTTC
.	TRBV14	.	TRBJ2-1	CASSPLVGVEQFF	TGTGCCAGCAGCCCCCTAGTCGGTGTTGAGCAGTTCTTC
.	TRBV11-2	few	TRBJ2-7	CASSLEPGGFSYF	TGTGCCAGCAGCTTAGAGCCAGGGGGGTTTTCGTACTTC
.	TRBV6-5	.	TRBJ1-1	CASRPWDSTEAFF	TGTGCCAGCAGACCGTGGGATAGCACTGAAGCTTTCTTT
.	TRBV5-4	few	TRBJ2-3	CASSFTATDTQYF	TGTGCCAGCAGCTTTACAGCTACAGATACGCAGTATTTT
.	TRBV20-1	.	TRBJ1-1	CSADAIDTEAFF	TGCAGTGCTGACGCTATTGACACTGAAGCTTTCTTT
.	TRBV27	few	TRBJ2-7	CASSLLEGYEQYF	TGTGCCAGCAGTCTACTAGAGGGCTACGAGCAGTACTTC
.	TRBV27	many	TRBJ2-3	CASSLSTGSFTDTQYF	TGTGCCAGCAGTTTATCTACAGGGTCCTTTACAGATACGCAGTATTTT
TRBD1	TRBV6-1	few	TRBJ2-5	CATHRGPYQETQYF	TGTGCCACCCACAGGGGCCCGTACCAAGAGACCCAGTACTTC